The next 3 T cell receptor beta chains were all read from a single sample in a study of Graves' ophthalmopathy and Graves' hyperthyroidism. Investigators amplified TCR beta CDR3 regions from RNA transcripts. HTBI-primed RT-PCR formed the first round, and a multiplex PCR formed the second. MiXCR, run by TCRdb on the multiplex PCR reads, gives a single entry per CDR3 protein. The table lists about 400,000 distinct CDR3 sequences, roughly 18% of them singletons. The sample was peripheral blood. These receptors all stem from a woman aged 18-29 years with Graves' ophthalmopathy.

The rearrangement joins TRBV6-4 to TRBJ1-3; D is ambiguous. Between the trimmed V and J ends, which lost 10 bases and 3 bases, there was a span of 13 bases. This CDR3 has 13 residues. Germline V gene sequence: CDR1 MRHNA, CDR2 SNTAGT. The CDR3 is CATKRGDGNTIYF. In DNA form, the CDR3 reads TGTGCCACCAAGCGGGGAGATGGAAACACCATATATTTT.

This clonotype showed up many times. The chain employs TRBV28 and TRBJ2-2; no clear D gene. The CDR3 is 15 residues long. Per germline, CDR1 MDHEN and CDR2 SYDVKM. The germline V and J ends were trimmed by 3 bases and 3 bases, with 11 bases remaining between them. CDR3 bases: TGTGCCAGCAGTTTTACAGTTATCTACACCGGGGAGCTGTTTTTT. It is translated as CASSFTVIYTGELFF.

This clonotype was seen ten or more times. The V call is TRBV19, the J call TRBJ1-6; D gene ambiguous. With 8 bases removed from V and 7 bases from J, the gap between germline ends came to 15 bases. CDR3 length: 14 amino acids. Germline V gene sequence: CDR1 LNHDA, CDR2 SQIVND (reference sequence). The DNA for the CDR3 is TGTGCCAGTGGCCAAGAGAGCACAAATTCACCCCTCCACTTT. Protein product: CASGQESTNSPLHF.